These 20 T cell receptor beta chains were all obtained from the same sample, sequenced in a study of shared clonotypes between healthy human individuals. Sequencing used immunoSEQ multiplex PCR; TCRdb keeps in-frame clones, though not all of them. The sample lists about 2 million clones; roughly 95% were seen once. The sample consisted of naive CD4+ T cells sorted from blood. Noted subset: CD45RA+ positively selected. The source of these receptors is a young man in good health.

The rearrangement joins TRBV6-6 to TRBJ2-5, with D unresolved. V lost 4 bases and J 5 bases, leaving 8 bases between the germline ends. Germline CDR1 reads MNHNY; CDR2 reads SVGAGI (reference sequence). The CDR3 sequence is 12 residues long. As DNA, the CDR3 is TGTGCCAGCAGTTCACTCCTGGAGACCCAGTACTTC. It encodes CASSSLLETQYF.

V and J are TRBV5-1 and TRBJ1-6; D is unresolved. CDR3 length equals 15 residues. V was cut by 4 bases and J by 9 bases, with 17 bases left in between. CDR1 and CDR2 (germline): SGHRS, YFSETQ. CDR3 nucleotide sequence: TGCGCCAGCAGCGACTCGGGAGGTTTGGGTTCACCCCTCCACTTT. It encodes CASSDSGGLGSPLHF.

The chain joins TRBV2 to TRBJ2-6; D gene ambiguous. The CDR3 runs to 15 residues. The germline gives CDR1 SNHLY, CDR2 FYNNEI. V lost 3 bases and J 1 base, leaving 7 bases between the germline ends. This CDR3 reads CASSDRRSGANVLTF. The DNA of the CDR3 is TGTGCCAGCAGTGATCGGCGATCTGGGGCCAACGTCCTGACTTTC.

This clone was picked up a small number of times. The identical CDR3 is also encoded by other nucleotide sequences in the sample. The CDR3 DNA reads as TGTGCCAGCAGTTACGGAGAGACCCAGTACTTC. It codes for CASSYGETQYF. The genes are TRBV6-5 and TRBJ2-5; D is uncertain. Germline V gene sequence: CDR1 MNHEY, CDR2 SVGAGI. CDR3 length: 11 residues. V lost 2 bases, J lost 4 bases, and 2 bases lay in between.

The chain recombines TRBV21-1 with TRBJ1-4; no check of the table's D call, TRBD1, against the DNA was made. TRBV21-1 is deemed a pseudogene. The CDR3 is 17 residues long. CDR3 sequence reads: CASSKPTVGQVNEKLFF. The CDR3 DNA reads TGTGCCAGCAGCAAACCCACAGTGGGACAGGTTAATGAAAAACTGTTTTTT.

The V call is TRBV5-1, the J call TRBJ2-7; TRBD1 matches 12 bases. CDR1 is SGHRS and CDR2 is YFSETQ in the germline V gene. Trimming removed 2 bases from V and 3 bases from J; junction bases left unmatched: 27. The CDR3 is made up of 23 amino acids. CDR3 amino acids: CASSLPEIDTGTGGFRVDYEQYF. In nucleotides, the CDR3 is TGCGCCAGCAGCTTACCCGAGATCGACACCGGGACAGGGGGCTTTCGCGTGGACTACGAGCAGTACTTC.

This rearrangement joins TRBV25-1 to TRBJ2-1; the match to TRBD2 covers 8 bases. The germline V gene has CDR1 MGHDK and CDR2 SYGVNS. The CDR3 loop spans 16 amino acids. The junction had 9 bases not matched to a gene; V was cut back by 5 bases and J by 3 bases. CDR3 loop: CASSRKGLANYNEQFF. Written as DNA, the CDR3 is TGTGCCAGCAGTCGGAAAGGACTAGCAAACTACAATGAGCAGTTCTTC.

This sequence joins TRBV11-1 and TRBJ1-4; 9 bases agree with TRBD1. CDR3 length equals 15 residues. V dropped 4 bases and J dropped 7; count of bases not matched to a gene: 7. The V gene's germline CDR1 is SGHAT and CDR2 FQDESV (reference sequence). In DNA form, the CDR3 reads TGTGCCAGCAGCTCCGGGACAGGGAGGGGTGAAAAACTGTTTTTT. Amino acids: CASSSGTGRGEKLFF.

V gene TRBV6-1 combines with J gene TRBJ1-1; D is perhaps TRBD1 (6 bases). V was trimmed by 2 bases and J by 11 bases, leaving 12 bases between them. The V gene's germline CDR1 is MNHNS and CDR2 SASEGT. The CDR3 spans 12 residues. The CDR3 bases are TGTGCCAGCAGTGAAATCAGGGGCTGGGCTTTCTTT. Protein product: CASSEIRGWAFF.

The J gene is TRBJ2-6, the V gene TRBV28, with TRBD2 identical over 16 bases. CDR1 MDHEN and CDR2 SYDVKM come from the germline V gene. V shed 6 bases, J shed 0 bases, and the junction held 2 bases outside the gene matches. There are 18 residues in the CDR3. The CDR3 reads CASRGTSGGASGANVLTF. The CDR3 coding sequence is TGTGCCAGCAGAGGGACTAGCGGGGGGGCCTCTGGGGCCAACGTCCTGACTTTC.

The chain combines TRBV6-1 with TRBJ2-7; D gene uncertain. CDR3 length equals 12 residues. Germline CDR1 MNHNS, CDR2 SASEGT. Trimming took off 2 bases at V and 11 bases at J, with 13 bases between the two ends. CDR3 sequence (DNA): TGTGCCAGCAGTGAATCGCGGCCCGTGGAGTACTTC. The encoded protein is CASSESRPVEYF.

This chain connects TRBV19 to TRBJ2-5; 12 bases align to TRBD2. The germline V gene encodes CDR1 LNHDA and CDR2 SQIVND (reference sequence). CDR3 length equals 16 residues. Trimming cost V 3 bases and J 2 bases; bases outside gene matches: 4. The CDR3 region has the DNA TGTGCCAGTAGTATGACTAGCGGGAGTTATCAAGAGACCCAGTACTTC. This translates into CASSMTSGSYQETQYF.

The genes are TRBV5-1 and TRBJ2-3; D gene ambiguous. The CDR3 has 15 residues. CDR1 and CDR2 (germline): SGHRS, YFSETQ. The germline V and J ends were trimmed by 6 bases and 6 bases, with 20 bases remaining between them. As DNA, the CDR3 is TGCGCCAGCATCCAAGGCGGCCTAATGTCGGATACGCAGTATTTT. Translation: CASIQGGLMSDTQYF. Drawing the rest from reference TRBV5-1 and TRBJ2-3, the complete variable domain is KAGVTQTPRYLIKTRGQQVTLSCSPISGHRSVSWYQQTPGQGLQFLFEYFSETQRNKGNFPGRFSGRQFSNSRSEMNVSTLELGDSALYLCASIQGGLMSDTQYFGPGTRLTVL.

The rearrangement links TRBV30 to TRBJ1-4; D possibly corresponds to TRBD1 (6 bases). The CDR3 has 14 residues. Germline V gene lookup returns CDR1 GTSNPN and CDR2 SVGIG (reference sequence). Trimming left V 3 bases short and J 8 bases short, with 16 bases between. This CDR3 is CAWRTQGGNEKLFF. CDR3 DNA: TGTGCCTGGAGAACACAGGGAGGGAACGAAAAACTGTTTTTT.

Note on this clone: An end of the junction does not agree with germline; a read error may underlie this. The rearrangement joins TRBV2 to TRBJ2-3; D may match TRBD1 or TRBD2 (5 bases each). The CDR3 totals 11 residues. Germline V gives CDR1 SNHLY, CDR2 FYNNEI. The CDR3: CASSETGLLGF. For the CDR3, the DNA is TGTGCCAGCAGTGAAACGGGGCTGTTGGGTTTT.

The CDR3 loop is CASSSNVRAEAFF. CDR3 DNA sequence: TGTGCCAGCAGCTCTAACGTCAGGGCTGAAGCTTTCTTT. The V call is TRBV7-6, the J call TRBJ1-1, with D perhaps TRBD1 (5 bases). V gave up 4 bases and J gave up 6 bases, with 12 bases separating them. CDR1 SGHVS and CDR2 FNYEAQ come from the germline V gene. The CDR3 is 13 residues long.

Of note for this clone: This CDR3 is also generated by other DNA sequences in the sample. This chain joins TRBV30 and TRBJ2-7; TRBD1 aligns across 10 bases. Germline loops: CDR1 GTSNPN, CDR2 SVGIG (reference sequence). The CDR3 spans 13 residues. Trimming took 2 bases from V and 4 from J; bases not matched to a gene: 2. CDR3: CAWSRQGAYEQYF. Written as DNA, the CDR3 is TGTGCCTGGAGTCGACAGGGGGCTTACGAGCAGTACTTC. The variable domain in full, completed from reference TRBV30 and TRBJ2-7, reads SQTIHQWPATLVQPVGSPLSLECTVEGTSNPNLYWYRQAAGRGLQLLFYSVGIGQISSEVPQNLSASRPQDRQFILSSKKLLLSDSGFYLCAWSRQGAYEQYFGPGTRLTVT.

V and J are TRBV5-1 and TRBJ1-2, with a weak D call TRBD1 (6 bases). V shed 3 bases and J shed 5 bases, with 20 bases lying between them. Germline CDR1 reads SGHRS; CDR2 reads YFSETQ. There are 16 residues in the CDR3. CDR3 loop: CASSSGKGVKGYGYTF. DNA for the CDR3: TGCGCCAGCAGCTCCGGGAAGGGGGTAAAGGGATATGGCTACACCTTC.

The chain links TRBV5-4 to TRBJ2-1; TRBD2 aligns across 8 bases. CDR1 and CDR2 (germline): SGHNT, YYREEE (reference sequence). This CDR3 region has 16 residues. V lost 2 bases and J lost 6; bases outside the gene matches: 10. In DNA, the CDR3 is TGTGCCAGCAGCTTAGGCGGGACTAGTAGCGCCAATGAGCAGTTCTTC. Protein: CASSLGGTSSANEQFF.

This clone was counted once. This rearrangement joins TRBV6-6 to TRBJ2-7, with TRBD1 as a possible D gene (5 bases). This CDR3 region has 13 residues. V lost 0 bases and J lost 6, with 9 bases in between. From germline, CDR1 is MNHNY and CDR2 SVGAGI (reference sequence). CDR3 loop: CASSYSGVGEQYF. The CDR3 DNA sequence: TGTGCCAGCAGTTACTCAGGGGTCGGCGAGCAGTACTTC.